The subject of this entry is one TCR beta chain. The antigen is undetermined. The data originate from a study of T-cell memory formation after mild COVID-19. The V gene lost 4 bases and the J gene lost 5 bases, with 11 bases spanning the gap. This CDR3 contains 13 residues. Per germline, CDR1 MNHEY and CDR2 SMNVEV (reference sequence). Findings and caveats of the study: There was a balanced CD4/CD8 profile in clones contracting day 15 to 85, and later expanders leaned CD4+.

Constant-segment-primed 5'RACE gave TCR alpha and TCR beta cDNA libraries with sample barcodes and UMIs. In TCRdb, the 5' RACE reads were re-called with MiXCR into one record per CDR3 protein. The table shows 65,000 to 95,000 distinct CDR3 sequences, with over 10% occurring only once. The chain combines TRBV27 with TRBJ2-5; the D gene is possibly TRBD2 (5 bases). This TCR came from a man aged 18 to 30 who had mild COVID-19 (a few samples of this study predate the infection). Cell type and time point are not known. Sequenced input: PBMCs or a T cell subset sorted from them (not recorded which). CDR3 DNA sequence: TGTGCCAGCAGTTCGGGGTCCGGGGAGACCCAGTACTTC. Translation gives CASSSGSGETQYF.